One and the same sample provided the 23 T cell receptor beta chains below, sequenced in a study of cytomegalovirus exposure and HLA in healthy donors. The PCR ran on 60 Vbeta and 13 Jbeta primers. Profiling relied on immunoSEQ multiplex PCR, and the TCRdb table lists in-frame clones only, not all of them. The table lists 150,000 to 200,000 clones, 65% to 85% of them singletons. The source material was PBMCs. These receptors originate from a man aged 40-49 years in good health and CMV-seropositive.

The chain has TRBV28 and TRBJ2-1; the D gene is possibly TRBD2 (6 bases). Germline CDR1 is MDHEN and CDR2 is SYDVKM. The CDR3 is made up of 14 amino acids. Trimming stripped 6 bases from V and 13 bases from J, with 22 bases between. This CDR3 reads CASSLAGWGMIQFF. The CDR3 DNA reads TGTGCCAGCAGCCTCGCGGGATGGGGAATGATACAGTTCTTC.

The chain couples TRBV10-1 to TRBJ2-5; weak D call: TRBD2 (5 bases). The V end was cut by 0 bases, the J end by 7 bases, with 6 bases between. From germline, CDR1 is WNHNN and CDR2 SYGVQD (reference sequence). This CDR3 has 12 residues. CDR3 in amino acids: CASSESAGTQYF. CDR3 sequence (DNA): TGCGCCAGCAGTGAGTCTGCGGGGACCCAGTACTTC.

In regard to this clone: One end of the junction does not line up with germline, which may come from a read error. V is TRBV7-7 and J is TRBJ2-2; 10 bases match TRBD2. CDR1 SSHAT and CDR2 FNYEAQ come from the germline V gene (reference sequence). The CDR3 runs to 20 residues. This CDR3 is CASSLGAGQAGGPKTGELFF. Here the CDR3 DNA reads TGTGCCAGCAGCTTGGGAGCGGGGCAAGCGGGAGGGCCGAAAACCGGGGAGCTGTTTTTT.

The chain is built from TRBV30 and TRBJ1-3, with TRBD1 as a possible D gene (5 bases). The germline V gene has CDR1 GTSNPN and CDR2 SVGIG (reference sequence). This CDR3 is 16 amino acids long. V lost 3 bases and J 4 bases, leaving 19 bases between the germline ends. CDR3 region: CAWRPTGRGTGNTIYF. The CDR3 DNA is TGTGCCTGGAGACCTACCGGGCGGGGGACGGGAAACACCATATATTTT.

The chain joins TRBV11-2 to TRBJ2-7; D unresolved. Trimming shortened V by 1 base and J by 6 bases, and 13 bases separated the two germline ends. The germline gives CDR1 SGHAT, CDR2 FQNNGV. This CDR3 spans 14 amino acids. This CDR3 reads CASSLGMAGTEQYF. DNA of the CDR3: TGTGCCAGCAGCTTAGGAATGGCAGGAACCGAGCAGTACTTC. The full variable domain, its missing parts supplied by reference TRBV11-2 and TRBJ2-7, is EAGVAQSPRYKIIEKRQSVAFWCNPISGHATLYWYQQILGQGPKLLIQFQNNGVVDDSQLPKDRFSAERLKGVDSTLKIQPAKLEDSAVYLCASSLGMAGTEQYFGPGTRLTVT.

This clone occurred a few times. This chain links TRBV5-1 with TRBJ2-7, with D possibly being TRBD2 (7 bases). V was shortened by 5 bases and J by 5 bases, with 14 bases between the two germline ends. The CDR3 is 13 residues long. Germline V gene data show CDR1 as SGHRS and CDR2 as YFSETQ. CDR3 coding DNA: TGCGCCAGCAGTAGGGGGGGGTCGGACGAGCAGTACTTC. It is translated as CASSRGGSDEQYF.

In its sample, this clone is medium-sized. The chain has TRBV7-9 and TRBJ1-1; 8 bases line up with TRBD1. J was trimmed by 4 bases and V by 5 bases; bases with no gene match: 9. The CDR3 runs 15 residues. CDR1 and CDR2 (germline): SEHNR, FQNEAQ (reference sequence). CDR3 sequence (DNA): TGTGCCAGCAGCCTGCCGACAGGGGTCCGCACTGAAGCTTTCTTT. This translates into CASSLPTGVRTEAFF.

V usage is TRBV2 and J usage is TRBJ1-5, with a weak D call TRBD1 (6 bases). The length of the CDR3 is 16 residues. The germline V gene has CDR1 SNHLY and CDR2 FYNNEI. Trimming shortened V by 7 bases and J by 2 bases, and 18 bases separated the two germline ends. CDR3 residues: CASTSNREVRNQPQHF. The DNA of the CDR3 is TGTGCCAGCACATCGAACAGGGAAGTTCGCAATCAGCCCCAGCATTTT. The full variable domain, with the rest looked up from reference TRBV2 and TRBJ1-5, is EPEVTQTPSHQVTQMGQEVILRCVPISNHLYFYWYRQILGQKVEFLVSFYNNEISEKSEIFDDQFSVERPDGSNFTLKIRSTKLEDSAMYFCASTSNREVRNQPQHFGDGTRLSIL.

This chain links TRBV19 with TRBJ1-3; no reliable D call. This CDR3 has 15 amino acids. V gave up 7 bases and J gave up 0 bases, with 13 bases separating them. The germline V gene has CDR1 LNHDA and CDR2 SQIVND (reference sequence). The CDR3 here is CASTKSLTSGNTIYF. DNA for the CDR3: TGTGCCAGTACTAAGTCGCTAACCTCTGGAAACACCATATATTTT.

The CDR3 loop reads CASSRLGQGANYGYTF. CDR3 coding DNA: TGTGCCAGCAGCCGATTAGGACAGGGGGCCAACTATGGCTACACCTTC. The gene calls are TRBV7-2 and TRBJ1-2, with 11 nucleotides matching TRBD1. CDR1 is SGHTA and CDR2 is FQGNSA in the germline V gene. This CDR3 spans 16 amino acids. The ends lost 5 bases at V and 2 bases at J; junction bases unmatched: 7.

This chain uses TRBV11-2 with TRBJ2-7; TRBD2 matches at 9 bases. The V and J ends lost 3 bases and 4 bases, in that order; junction bases with no gene match: 4. Germline V gene sequence: CDR1 SGHAT, CDR2 FQNNGV. There are 14 residues in the CDR3. The CDR3 coding sequence is TGTGCCAGCAGCTTCGCGGGAGGGCCGTACGAGCAGTACTTC. Protein: CASSFAGGPYEQYF. The complete variable domain, with remaining parts taken from reference TRBV11-2 and TRBJ2-7, reads EAGVAQSPRYKIIEKRQSVAFWCNPISGHATLYWYQQILGQGPKLLIQFQNNGVVDDSQLPKDRFSAERLKGVDSTLKIQPAKLEDSAVYLCASSFAGGPYEQYFGPGTRLTVT.

The chain joins TRBV7-8 to TRBJ2-7, with 7 bases identical to TRBD2. V dropped 5 bases and J dropped 0; count of bases not matched to a gene: 16. This CDR3 comprises 18 residues. The germline gives CDR1 SGHVS, CDR2 FQNEAQ. CDR3 DNA sequence: TGTGCCAGCAGCCGAGGTCTACTAGCGTCCCCTGTCTCCTACGAGCAGTACTTC. This encodes CASSRGLLASPVSYEQYF.

V and J are TRBV4-2 and TRBJ2-4, with 13 bases aligning to TRBD2. Unmatched junction bases numbered 8, after V lost 0 bases and J lost 0 bases. Looked up from germline, CDR1 is LGHNA and CDR2 is YNFKEQ. This CDR3 region has 20 residues. For the CDR3, the DNA is TGTGCCAGCAGCCAAGAGAGTACTAGCGGGAGGGGTCTAGCCAAAAACATTCAGTACTTC. This translates into CASSQESTSGRGLAKNIQYF.

The chain joins TRBV30 to TRBJ2-1, with TRBD2 as a possible D gene (5 bases). Germline V lookup: CDR1 GTSNPN, CDR2 SVGIG (reference sequence). Trimming removed 5 bases at V and 2 bases at J, with 10 bases between. This CDR3 contains 13 residues. Written as DNA, the CDR3 is TGTGCCTGGTCGGGGTGGCCCTACAATGAGCAGTTCTTC. Translated: CAWSGWPYNEQFF.

The chain couples TRBV5-1 to TRBJ1-1; D possibly corresponds to TRBD1 (5 bases). Germline CDR1 and CDR2: SGHRS and YFSETQ. The V and J ends lost 3 bases and 1 base respectively, with 16 bases between them. The length of the CDR3 is 16 residues. CDR3 region: CASSWGVVDPNTEAFF. The CDR3 DNA reads as TGCGCCAGCAGCTGGGGGGTGGTGGACCCGAACACTGAAGCTTTCTTT.

The CDR3 nucleotides read TGTGCCAGCAGTATCCAGGAACATGAGCAGTTCTTC. Translating it yields CASSIQEHEQFF. V usage is TRBV28 and J usage is TRBJ2-1; the D is unclear. CDR1 is MDHEN, CDR2 SYDVKM, per germline. Trimming left V 5 bases short and J 8 bases short, with 10 bases between. This CDR3 has 12 residues.

V is TRBV5-6 and J is TRBJ1-1; TRBD1 matches 7 bases. V lost 1 base, J lost 3 bases, and 3 bases stayed unmatched. CDR3 length: 14 residues. CDR1 SGHDT and CDR2 YYEEEE come from the germline V gene. Written as DNA, the CDR3 is TGTGCCAGCAGCTTGAAGGGGGCGGACACTGAAGCTTTCTTT. As protein: CASSLKGADTEAFF. Variable domain in full (rest from reference TRBV5-6 and TRBJ1-1): DAGVTQSPTHLIKTRGQQVTLRCSPKSGHDTVSWYQQALGQGPQFIFQYYEEEERQRGNFPDRFSGHQFPNYSSELNVNALLLGDSALYLCASSLKGADTEAFFGQGTRLTVV.

V gene TRBV9 combines with J gene TRBJ1-2; TRBD1 agrees at 8 bases. The CDR3 covers 14 residues. Germline values: CDR1 SGDLS, CDR2 YYNGEE. Trimming at V came to 3 bases and at J to 5 bases, leaving 6 bases not matched to a gene. In nucleotides, the CDR3 is TGTGCCAGCAGCGCAGACAGGGGAGGATATGGCTACACCTTC. Translated, it gives CASSADRGGYGYTF.

This clone has more than one count but fewer than ten. V gene TRBV7-9 combines with J gene TRBJ2-1; TRBD2 agrees at 13 bases. Trimming removed 4 bases from V and 3 bases from J; junction bases left unmatched: 6. CDR1 SEHNR and CDR2 FQNEAQ come from the germline V gene (reference sequence). This CDR3 is built from 17 residues. The CDR3 is CASSSRLAGGSYNEQFF. The CDR3 region has the DNA TGTGCCAGCAGCTCGAGACTAGCGGGAGGTAGCTACAATGAGCAGTTCTTC.

The chain employs TRBV6-6 and TRBJ1-3; D is ambiguous. Germline lookup yields CDR1 MNHNY and CDR2 SVGAGI (reference sequence). Between the trimmed V and J ends, which lost 7 bases and 2 bases, there was a span of 9 bases. This CDR3 spans 13 amino acids. The CDR3 loop reads CASNSVAGNTIYF. CDR3 bases: TGTGCCAGCAACTCGGTGGCTGGAAACACCATATATTTT.

This chain uses TRBV28 with TRBJ2-1; 7 bases agree with TRBD2. The CDR3 contains 16 residues. Germline CDR1 reads MDHEN; CDR2 reads SYDVKM. J lost 2 bases, V lost 5 bases, and 9 bases had no gene match. The DNA of the CDR3 is TGTGCCAGCAGTCCACCGGGACTAAGTCCCTACAATGAGCAGTTCTTC. This encodes CASSPPGLSPYNEQFF.

This clone was counted between two and nine times. The chain uses TRBV15 and TRBJ2-7; 7 bases are a match to TRBD2. The V gene end was trimmed by 1 base and the J gene end by 2 bases; junction bases not matched to a gene: 5. The germline V gene has CDR1 LNHNV and CDR2 YYDKDF (reference sequence). The CDR3 runs 15 residues. CDR3 in DNA: TGTGCCACCAGCAGAGGAGGGGAGGGGACCTACGAGCAGTACTTC. This translates into CATSRGGEGTYEQYF.

This sequence joins TRBV5-4 and TRBJ2-5; perhaps TRBD2 as D (7 bases). The CDR3 loop spans 16 amino acids. Germline V gene sequence: CDR1 SGHNT, CDR2 YYREEE (reference sequence). V lost 2 bases to trimming and J lost 2 bases, with 16 bases between them. The CDR3 coding sequence is TGTGCCAGCAGCTTAGGGGGAAGCGGGATACAAGAGACCCAGTACTTC. Amino acids: CASSLGGSGIQETQYF.